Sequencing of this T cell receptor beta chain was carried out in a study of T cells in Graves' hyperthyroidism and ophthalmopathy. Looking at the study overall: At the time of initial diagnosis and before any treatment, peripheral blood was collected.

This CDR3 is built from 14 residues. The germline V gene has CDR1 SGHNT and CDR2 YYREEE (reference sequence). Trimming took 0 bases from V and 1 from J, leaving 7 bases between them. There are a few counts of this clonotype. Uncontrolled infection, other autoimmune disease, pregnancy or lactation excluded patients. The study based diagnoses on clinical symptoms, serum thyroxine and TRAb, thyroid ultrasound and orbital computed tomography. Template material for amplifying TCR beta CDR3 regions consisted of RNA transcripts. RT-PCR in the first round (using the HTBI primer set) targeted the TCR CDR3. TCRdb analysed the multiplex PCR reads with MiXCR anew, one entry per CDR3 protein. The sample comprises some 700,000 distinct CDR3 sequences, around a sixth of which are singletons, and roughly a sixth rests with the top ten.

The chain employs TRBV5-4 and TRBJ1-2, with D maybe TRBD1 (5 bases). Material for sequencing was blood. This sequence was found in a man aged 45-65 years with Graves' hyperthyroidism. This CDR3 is CASSLEQVNYGYTF. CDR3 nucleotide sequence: TGTGCCAGCAGCTTGGAACAGGTTAACTATGGCTACACCTTC.